The TCR beta chain described here comes from a study of early T cells in non-severe SARS-CoV-2 infection. The overall study: Chains were unpaired, as sequencing was done on bulk RNA from unsorted whole blood.

Study outcomes and limitations: Anti-spike CD8 responses were favored by VDJdb matching, which missed private and CD4 specificities.

This clonotype has at least ten counts. Its target is unknown. Unique molecular identifiers were affixed to single, distinct cDNA molecules. Using its own MiXCR run on the 5' RACE reads, TCRdb lists one record per CDR3 protein. The sample records about 70,000 distinct CDR3 sequences, around 13% being singletons. V gave up 0 bases and J gave up 4 bases; unmatched junction bases: 5. In germline, CDR1 is SGDLS, CDR2 YYNGEE. The CDR3 length is 16 residues. This clonotype was obtained from an adult who was a healthcare worker with PCR-confirmed SARS-CoV-2 infection or an uninfected control (not recorded which). The chain recombines TRBV9 with TRBJ2-1; 9 bases line up with TRBD2. The material sequenced was whole blood. CDR3 protein: CASSVDPSGAYNEQFF. The CDR3 nucleotides are TGTGCCAGCAGCGTAGATCCTAGCGGGGCTTACAATGAGCAGTTCTTC.